Listed here are 4 T cell receptor beta chains from one sample, sequenced in a study of low-dose radiotherapy and immunotherapy resistance in tumors (dated by TCRdb to between 2021 and 2024). The sample was run on an Illumina HiSeq 2500. First-strand cDNA was synthesized with Superscript III and a set of TRAV- and TRBV-specific primers, covering both TCRalpha and TCRbeta chains. A roughly 19-cycle PCR with Phusion amplified the TCRs, pairing a constant-region primer with the adapter that was attached to the V primers. The public reads were run again by TCRdb, first through fastp at Q25 and then through MiXCR, and only productive beta chains were kept. Each CDR3 protein gets just one entry, which takes the most common genes and DNA from the rows behind it. The sample includes 35,000 to 50,000 distinct CDR3 sequences, with 25% to 40% observed a single time. The ten biggest clones cover 3.5% to 4.5% of the sample.

Read against the paper, the sample's time point label means: before trial treatment. Here the sequenced sample was PBMCs, taken before treatment. The receptors here all came from a male donor with gallbladder cancer.

This clonotype was seen at least ten times. The chain uses TRBV30 and TRBJ1-2, with D perhaps matching TRBD1 (5 bases). Germline CDR1 GTSNPN, CDR2 SVGIG (reference sequence). The ends were cut back, 1 base at V and 2 bases at J, with 8 bases in the middle. The CDR3 has 13 residues. The CDR3 nucleotides read TGTGCCTGGAGTGAGGGACGGAACTATGGCTACACCTTC. Protein sequence: CAWSEGRNYGYTF.

On this clonotype: A read error is the likely source, as a far larger clone sits one nucleotide away. The chain employs TRBV7-7 and TRBJ2-3, with 12 bases lining up with TRBD2. J lost 4 bases, V lost 4 bases, and 6 bases had no gene match. CDR3 length: 16 residues. The germline V gene encodes CDR1 SSHAT and CDR2 FNYEAQ (reference sequence). The CDR3 coding sequence is TGTGCCAGCAGCTCCCGACTAGCGGGAGCTCCAGATACGCAGTATTTT. This encodes CASSSRLAGAPDTQYF.

The chain combines TRBV7-8 with TRBJ1-4, with TRBD1 matching 8 bases. The CDR3 is 16 amino acids. The V and J ends lost 5 bases and 3 bases, in that order; junction bases with no gene match: 8. Germline V CDR1 and CDR2: SGHVS, FQNEAQ. In DNA form, the CDR3 reads TGTGCCAGCAGCCCGCAGCCGGGACAGGCTAATGAAAAACTGTTTTTT. Protein sequence: CASSPQPGQANEKLFF.

This chain links TRBV3-1 with TRBJ2-1; the D gene is possibly TRBD1 (6 bases). V lost 7 bases and J 7 bases, leaving 8 bases between the germline ends. Germline V lookup: CDR1 LGHDT, CDR2 YNNKEL (reference sequence). The CDR3 runs 11 residues. The chain's CDR3 is CASTGTNEQFF. The DNA for the CDR3 is TGTGCCAGCACCGGGACAAATGAGCAGTTCTTC.